Listed below are T cell receptor beta chains from one sample, sequenced in a study of blood T cell repertoires in COVID-19. The assay was immunoSEQ multiplex PCR, and TCRdb's table has in-frame clones only and misses some. The sample carries about 160,000 clones, less than 85% recorded once. Sequenced sample: PBMCs or T cells enriched from blood (not recorded which). All receptors come from a man aged 55 to 70 who had recovered from COVID-19. The CDR3 runs from the conserved cysteine through the conserved F or W. Each record gives: J gene, clone size, V gene, D gene, CDR3 protein, CDR3 DNA. The D gene is left open where the match is weak. Size is stated for part of the rows, as once, few or many counts, or as a class when the clone is expanded.

j_gene: TRBJ2-7; abundance: .; v_gene: TRBV6-4; d_gene: TRBD2; CDR3aa: CGRGNSYEQYF; CDR3nt: TGTGGGCGGGGGAACTCCTACGAGCAGTACTTC
j_gene: TRBJ1-2; abundance: few; v_gene: TRBV9; d_gene: .; CDR3aa: CASKGPLRGGYGYTF; CDR3nt: TGTGCCAGCAAAGGACCCCTAAGGGGGGGGTATGGCTACACCTTC
j_gene: TRBJ2-1; abundance: once; v_gene: TRBV7-6; d_gene: TRBD1; CDR3aa: CASSLAGQNYNEQFF; CDR3nt: TGTGCCAGCAGCTTAGCGGGACAGAATTACAATGAGCAGTTCTTC
j_gene: TRBJ2-1; abundance: .; v_gene: TRBV2; d_gene: TRBD1; CDR3aa: CASKGAQGVGNEQFF; CDR3nt: TGTGCCAGCAAGGGGGCTCAGGGGGTTGGCAATGAGCAGTTCTTC
j_gene: TRBJ2-7; abundance: .; v_gene: TRBV12-3/TRBV12-4; d_gene: .; CDR3aa: CASSLDQFSEQYF; CDR3nt: TGTGCCAGCAGTTTAGATCAGTTTTCCGAGCAGTACTTC
j_gene: TRBJ2-7; abundance: .; v_gene: TRBV7-3; d_gene: TRBD1; CDR3aa: CASSSTGLNEQYF; CDR3nt: TGTGCCAGCAGCTCGACAGGGCTTAACGAGCAGTACTTC
j_gene: TRBJ1-5; abundance: .; v_gene: TRBV28; d_gene: .; CDR3aa: CASRTGSHSNQPQHF; CDR3nt: TGTGCCAGCAGAACAGGCAGCCATAGCAATCAGCCCCAGCATTTT
j_gene: TRBJ1-6; abundance: .; v_gene: TRBV28; d_gene: .; CDR3aa: CASGSNEANNSPLHF; CDR3nt: TGTGCCAGCGGTTCCAATGAGGCCAATAATTCACCCCTCCACTTT
j_gene: TRBJ2-5; abundance: .; v_gene: TRBV6-5; d_gene: .; CDR3aa: CASSYSTNYQETQYF; CDR3nt: TGTGCCAGCAGTTACTCGACCAACTATCAAGAGACCCAGTACTTC
j_gene: TRBJ2-5; abundance: .; v_gene: TRBV6-5; d_gene: TRBD2; CDR3aa: CASSYSGLAGGGSQYF; CDR3nt: TGTGCCAGCAGTTACTCGGGACTAGCGGGAGGAGGGTCCCAGTACTTC
j_gene: TRBJ1-3; abundance: .; v_gene: TRBV18; d_gene: .; CDR3aa: CASSPDSSSGNTIYF; CDR3nt: TGTGCCAGCTCACCGGACTCGAGCTCTGGAAACACCATATATTTT
j_gene: TRBJ1-4; abundance: .; v_gene: TRBV5-1; d_gene: TRBD1; CDR3aa: CASSLAGTGNEKLFF; CDR3nt: TGCGCCAGCAGCTTAGCCGGGACAGGGAATGAAAAACTGTTTTTT
j_gene: TRBJ2-7; abundance: .; v_gene: TRBV7-9; d_gene: .; CDR3aa: CASSLVESPPYEQYF; CDR3nt: TGTGCCAGCAGCTTAGTGGAGTCCCCCCCTTACGAGCAGTACTTC
j_gene: TRBJ2-1; abundance: few; v_gene: TRBV5-1; d_gene: .; CDR3aa: CASRGAGAGAQDEQFF; CDR3nt: TGCGCCAGCAGGGGGGCGGGTGCGGGGGCCCAAGATGAGCAGTTCTTC
j_gene: TRBJ1-1; abundance: .; v_gene: TRBV28; d_gene: .; CDR3aa: CASTRRDNRAEAFF; CDR3nt: TGTGCCAGCACCCGTAGGGACAATCGCGCTGAAGCTTTCTTT
j_gene: TRBJ2-7; abundance: once; v_gene: TRBV6-5; d_gene: .; CDR3aa: CASRSDSYEQYF; CDR3nt: TGTGCCAGCAGATCAGACTCCTACGAGCAGTACTTC
j_gene: TRBJ2-3; abundance: .; v_gene: TRBV24-1; d_gene: TRBD1; CDR3aa: CATSDLDRATQYF; CDR3nt: TGTGCCACCAGTGATTTGGACAGGGCAACGCAGTATTTT